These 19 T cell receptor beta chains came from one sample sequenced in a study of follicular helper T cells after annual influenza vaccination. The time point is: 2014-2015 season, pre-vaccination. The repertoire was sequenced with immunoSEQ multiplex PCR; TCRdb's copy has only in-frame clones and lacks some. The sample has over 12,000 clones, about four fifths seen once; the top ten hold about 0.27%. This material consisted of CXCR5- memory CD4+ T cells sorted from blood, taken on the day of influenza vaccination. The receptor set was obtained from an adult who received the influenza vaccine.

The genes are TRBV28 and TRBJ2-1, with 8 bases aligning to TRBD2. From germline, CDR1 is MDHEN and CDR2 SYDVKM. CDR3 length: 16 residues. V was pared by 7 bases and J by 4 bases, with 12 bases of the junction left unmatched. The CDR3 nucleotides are TGTGCCAGCAACTTTCCCCGGGGGGGCTTGTACAATGAGCAGTTCTTC. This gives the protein CASNFPRGGLYNEQFF.

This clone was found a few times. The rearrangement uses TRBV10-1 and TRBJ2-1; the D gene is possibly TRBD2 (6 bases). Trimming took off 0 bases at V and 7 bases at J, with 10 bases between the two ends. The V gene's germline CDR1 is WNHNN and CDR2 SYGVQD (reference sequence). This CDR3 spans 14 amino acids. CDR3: CASSESRRGNEQFF. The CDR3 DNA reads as TGCGCCAGCAGTGAGTCGAGGCGGGGAAATGAGCAGTTCTTC.

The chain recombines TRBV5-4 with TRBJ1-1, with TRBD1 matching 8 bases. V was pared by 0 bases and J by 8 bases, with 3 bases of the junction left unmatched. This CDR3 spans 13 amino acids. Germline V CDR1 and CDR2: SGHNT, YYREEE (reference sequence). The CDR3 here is CASSLAGGAEAFF. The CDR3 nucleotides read TGTGCCAGCAGCTTGGCAGGGGGCGCGGAAGCTTTCTTT.

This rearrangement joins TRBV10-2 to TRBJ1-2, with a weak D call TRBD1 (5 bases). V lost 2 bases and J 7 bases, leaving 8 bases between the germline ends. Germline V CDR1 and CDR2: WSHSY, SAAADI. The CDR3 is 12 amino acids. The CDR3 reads CASSEGGGGYTF. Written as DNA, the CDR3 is TGCGCCAGCAGTGAGGGCGGGGGTGGCTACACCTTC.

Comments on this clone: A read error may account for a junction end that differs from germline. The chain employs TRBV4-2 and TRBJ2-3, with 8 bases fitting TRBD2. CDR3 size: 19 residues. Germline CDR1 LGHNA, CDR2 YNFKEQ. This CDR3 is CVSSHPSWGSGDYTDTQYF. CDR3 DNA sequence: TGTGTCAGCAGCCATCCCTCCTGGGGTAGCGGGGACTACACAGATACGCAGTATTTT.

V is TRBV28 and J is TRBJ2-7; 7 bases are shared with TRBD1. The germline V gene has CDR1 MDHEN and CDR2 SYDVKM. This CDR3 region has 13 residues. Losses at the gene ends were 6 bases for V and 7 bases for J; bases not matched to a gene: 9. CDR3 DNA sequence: TGTGCCAGCAGACAAGACAGGGTGAGGGAGCAGTACTTC. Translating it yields CASRQDRVREQYF.

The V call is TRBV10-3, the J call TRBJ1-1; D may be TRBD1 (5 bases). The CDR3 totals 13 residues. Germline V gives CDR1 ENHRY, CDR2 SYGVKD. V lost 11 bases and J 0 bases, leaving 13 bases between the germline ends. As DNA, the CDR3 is TGTGCCGTGGCCCCAGGGATGAACACTGAAGCTTTCTTT. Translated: CAVAPGMNTEAFF.

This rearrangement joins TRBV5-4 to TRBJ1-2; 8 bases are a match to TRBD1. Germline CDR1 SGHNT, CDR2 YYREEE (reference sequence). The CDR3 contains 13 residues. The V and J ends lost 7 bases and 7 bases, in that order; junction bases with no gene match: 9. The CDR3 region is CASLEQGVGGYTF. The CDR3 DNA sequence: TGTGCCAGCTTGGAACAGGGGGTTGGTGGCTACACCTTC.

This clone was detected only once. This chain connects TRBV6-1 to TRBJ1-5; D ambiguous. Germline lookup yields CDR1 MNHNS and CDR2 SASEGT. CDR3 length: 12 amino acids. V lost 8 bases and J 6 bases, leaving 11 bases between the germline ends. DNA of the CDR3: TGTGCCAGCCGAAAAGTGAGTCAGCCCCAGCATTTT. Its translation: CASRKVSQPQHF.

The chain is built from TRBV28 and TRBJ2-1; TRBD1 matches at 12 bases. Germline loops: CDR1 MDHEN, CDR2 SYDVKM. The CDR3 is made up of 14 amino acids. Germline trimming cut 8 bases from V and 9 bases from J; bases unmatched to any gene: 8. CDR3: CASHPGQGALEQFF. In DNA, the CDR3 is TGTGCCAGCCACCCGGGACAGGGGGCCCTTGAGCAGTTCTTC.

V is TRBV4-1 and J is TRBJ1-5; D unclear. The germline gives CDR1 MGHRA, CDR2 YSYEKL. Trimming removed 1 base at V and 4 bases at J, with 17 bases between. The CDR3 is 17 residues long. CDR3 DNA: TGCGCCAGCAGCCAAGGCTCCGCGGGAAGCAGGAATCAGCCCCAGCATTTT. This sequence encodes CASSQGSAGSRNQPQHF.

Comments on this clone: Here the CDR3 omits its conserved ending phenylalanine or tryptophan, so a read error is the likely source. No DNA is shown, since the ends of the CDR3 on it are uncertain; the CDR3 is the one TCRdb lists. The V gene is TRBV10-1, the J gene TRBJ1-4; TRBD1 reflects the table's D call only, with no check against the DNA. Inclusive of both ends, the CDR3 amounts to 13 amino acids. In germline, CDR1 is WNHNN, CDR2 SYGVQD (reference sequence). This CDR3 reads CASSESTLQGGRG.

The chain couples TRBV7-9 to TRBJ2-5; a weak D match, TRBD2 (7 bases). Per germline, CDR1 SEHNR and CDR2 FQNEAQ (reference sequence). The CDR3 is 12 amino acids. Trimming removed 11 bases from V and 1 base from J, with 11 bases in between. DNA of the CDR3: TGTGCCGGGGGAGGGGGCCAAGAGACCCAGTACTTC. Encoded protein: CAGGGGQETQYF.

The CDR3 DNA reads as TGTGCCAGCAGCCAAGGGGCCAGTAGCTCCTACGAGCAGTACTTC. It translates to CASSQGASSSYEQYF. This sequence joins TRBV11-2 and TRBJ2-7, with D possibly being TRBD1 (5 bases). CDR3 size: 15 residues. CDR1 SGHAT and CDR2 FQNNGV come from the germline V gene. V shed 5 bases and J shed 0 bases, with 14 bases lying between them.

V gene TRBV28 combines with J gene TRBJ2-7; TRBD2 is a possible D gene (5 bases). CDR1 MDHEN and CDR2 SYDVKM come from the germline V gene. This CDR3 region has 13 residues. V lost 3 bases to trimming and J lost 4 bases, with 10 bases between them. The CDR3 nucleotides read TGTGCCAGCAGTTTCGGGAATAAATACGAGCAGTACTTC. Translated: CASSFGNKYEQYF.

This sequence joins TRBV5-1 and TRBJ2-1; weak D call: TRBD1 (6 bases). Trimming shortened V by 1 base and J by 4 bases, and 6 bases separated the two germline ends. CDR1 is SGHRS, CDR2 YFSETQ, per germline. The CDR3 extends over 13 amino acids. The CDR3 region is CASSLTGYNEQFF. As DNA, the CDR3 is TGCGCCAGCAGCTTGACAGGGTACAATGAGCAGTTCTTC.

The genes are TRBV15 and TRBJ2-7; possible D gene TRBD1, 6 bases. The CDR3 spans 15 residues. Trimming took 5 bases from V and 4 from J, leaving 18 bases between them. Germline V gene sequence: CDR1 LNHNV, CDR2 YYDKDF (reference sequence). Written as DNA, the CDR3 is TGTGCCACCAGCGAGGGACATTTCGAGGCGTACGAGCAGTACTTC. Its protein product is CATSEGHFEAYEQYF.

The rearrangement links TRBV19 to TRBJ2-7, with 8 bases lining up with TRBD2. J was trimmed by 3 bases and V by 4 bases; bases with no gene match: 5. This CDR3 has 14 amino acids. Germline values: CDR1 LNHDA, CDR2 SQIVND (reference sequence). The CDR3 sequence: CASSTGLGGYEQYF. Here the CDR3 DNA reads TGTGCCAGTAGTACGGGACTAGGGGGCTACGAGCAGTACTTC.

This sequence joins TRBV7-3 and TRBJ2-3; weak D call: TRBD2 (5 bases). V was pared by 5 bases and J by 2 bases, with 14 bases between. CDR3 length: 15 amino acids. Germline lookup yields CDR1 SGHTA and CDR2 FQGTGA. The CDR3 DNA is TGTGCCAGCAGCCTAAGCGGAACAAACACAGATACGCAGTATTTT. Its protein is CASSLSGTNTDTQYF.